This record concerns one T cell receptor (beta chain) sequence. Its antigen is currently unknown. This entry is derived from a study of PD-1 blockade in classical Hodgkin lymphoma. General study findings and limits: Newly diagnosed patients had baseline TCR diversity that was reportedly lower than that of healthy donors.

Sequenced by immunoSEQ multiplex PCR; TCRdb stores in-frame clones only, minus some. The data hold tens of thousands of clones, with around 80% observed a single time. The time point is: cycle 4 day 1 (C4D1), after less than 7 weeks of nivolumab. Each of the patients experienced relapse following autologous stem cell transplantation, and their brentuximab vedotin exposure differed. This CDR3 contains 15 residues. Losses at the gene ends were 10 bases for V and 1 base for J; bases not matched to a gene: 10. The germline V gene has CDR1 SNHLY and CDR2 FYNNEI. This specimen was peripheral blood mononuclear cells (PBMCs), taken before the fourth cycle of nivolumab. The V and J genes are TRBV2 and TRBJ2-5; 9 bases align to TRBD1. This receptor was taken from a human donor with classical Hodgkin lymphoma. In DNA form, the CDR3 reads TGTGCCAACCCATCGGGACAGGGCATCCAAGAGACCCAGTACTTC. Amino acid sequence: CANPSGQGIQETQYF.